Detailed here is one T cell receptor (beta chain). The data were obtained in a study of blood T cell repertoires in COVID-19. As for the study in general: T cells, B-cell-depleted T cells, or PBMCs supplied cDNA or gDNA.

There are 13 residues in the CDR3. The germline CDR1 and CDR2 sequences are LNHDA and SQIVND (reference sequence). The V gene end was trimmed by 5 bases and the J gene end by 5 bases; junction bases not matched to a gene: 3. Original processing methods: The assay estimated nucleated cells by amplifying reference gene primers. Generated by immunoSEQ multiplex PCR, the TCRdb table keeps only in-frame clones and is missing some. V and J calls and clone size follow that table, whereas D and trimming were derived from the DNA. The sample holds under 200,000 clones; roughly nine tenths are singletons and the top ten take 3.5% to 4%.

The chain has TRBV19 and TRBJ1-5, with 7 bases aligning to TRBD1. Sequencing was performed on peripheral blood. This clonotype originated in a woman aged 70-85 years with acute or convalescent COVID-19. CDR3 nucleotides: TGTGCCAGTAGTCTACAGGGGTATCAGCCCCAGCATTTT. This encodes CASSLQGYQPQHF. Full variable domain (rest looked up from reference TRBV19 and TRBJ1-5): DGGITQSPKYLFRKEGQNVTLSCEQNLNHDAMYWYRQDPGQGLRLIYYSQIVNDFQKGDIAEGYSVSREKKESFPLTVTSAQKNPTAFYLCASSLQGYQPQHFGDGTRLSIL.